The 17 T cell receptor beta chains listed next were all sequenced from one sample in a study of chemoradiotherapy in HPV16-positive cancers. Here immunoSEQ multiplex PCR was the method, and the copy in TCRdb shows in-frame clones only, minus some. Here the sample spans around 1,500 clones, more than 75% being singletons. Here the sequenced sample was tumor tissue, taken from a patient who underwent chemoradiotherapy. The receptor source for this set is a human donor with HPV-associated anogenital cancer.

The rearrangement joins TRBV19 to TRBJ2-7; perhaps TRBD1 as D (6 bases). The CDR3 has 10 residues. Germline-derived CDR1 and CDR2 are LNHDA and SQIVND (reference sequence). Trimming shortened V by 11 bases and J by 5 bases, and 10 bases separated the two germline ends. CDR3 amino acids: CAPRGNEQYF. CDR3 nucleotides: TGTGCCCCTAGGGGGAACGAGCAGTACTTC.

CDR3 sequence (DNA): TGTGCCAGCGGCGGCCTTGAGGCCACCATATATTTT. Its translation: CASGGLEATIYF. This sequence joins TRBV5-8 and TRBJ1-3; D is uncertain. The germline V gene encodes CDR1 SGHTS and CDR2 YDEGEE. The CDR3 consists of 12 residues. V lost 7 bases to trimming and J lost 9 bases, with 14 bases between them.

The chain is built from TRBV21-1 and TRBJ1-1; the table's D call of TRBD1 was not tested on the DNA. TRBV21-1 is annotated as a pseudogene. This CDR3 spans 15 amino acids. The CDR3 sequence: CASSTTGQLHAEAFF. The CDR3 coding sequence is TGTGCCAGCAGCACAACGGGACAACTTCACGCTGAAGCTTTCTTT.

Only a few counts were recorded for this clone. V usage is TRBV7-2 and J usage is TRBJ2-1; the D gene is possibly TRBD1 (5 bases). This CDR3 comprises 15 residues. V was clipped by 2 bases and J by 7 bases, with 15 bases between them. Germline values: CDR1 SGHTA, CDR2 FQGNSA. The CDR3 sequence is CASSLYRSLRNEQFF. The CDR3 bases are TGTGCCAGCAGCTTATACAGGTCCCTTAGGAATGAGCAGTTCTTC.

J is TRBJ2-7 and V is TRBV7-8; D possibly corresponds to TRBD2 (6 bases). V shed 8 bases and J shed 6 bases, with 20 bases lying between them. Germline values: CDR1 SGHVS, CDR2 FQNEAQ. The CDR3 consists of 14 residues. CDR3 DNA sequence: TGTGCCAGCTCCGTGACGCAGGTGGGAGGCGAGCAGTACTTC. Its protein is CASSVTQVGGEQYF.

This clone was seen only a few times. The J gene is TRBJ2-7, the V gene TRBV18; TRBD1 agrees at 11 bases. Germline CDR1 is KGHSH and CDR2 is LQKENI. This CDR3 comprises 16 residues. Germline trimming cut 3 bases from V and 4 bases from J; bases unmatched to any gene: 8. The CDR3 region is CASSPPPGTGGYEQYF. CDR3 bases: TGTGCCAGCTCACCTCCACCCGGGACAGGGGGTTACGAGCAGTACTTC. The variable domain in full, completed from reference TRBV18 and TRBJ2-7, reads NAGVMQNPRHLVRRRGQEARLRCSPMKGHSHVYWYRQLPEEGLKFMVYLQKENIIDESGMPKERFSAEFPKEGPSILRIQQVVRGDSAAYFCASSPPPGTGGYEQYFGPGTRLTVT.

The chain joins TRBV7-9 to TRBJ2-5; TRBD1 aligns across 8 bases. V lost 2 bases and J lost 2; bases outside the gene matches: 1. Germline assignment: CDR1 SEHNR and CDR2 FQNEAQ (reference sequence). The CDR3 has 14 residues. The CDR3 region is CASSLTGGQETQYF. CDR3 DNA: TGTGCCAGCAGCTTAACAGGGGGGCAAGAGACCCAGTACTTC.

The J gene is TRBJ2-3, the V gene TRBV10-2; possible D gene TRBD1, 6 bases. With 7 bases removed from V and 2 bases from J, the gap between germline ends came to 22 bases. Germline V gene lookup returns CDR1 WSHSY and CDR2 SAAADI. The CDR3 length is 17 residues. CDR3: CASNPRDTTASTDTQYF. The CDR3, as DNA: TGCGCCAGCAACCCCCGGGACACCACCGCGTCCACAGATACGCAGTATTTT.

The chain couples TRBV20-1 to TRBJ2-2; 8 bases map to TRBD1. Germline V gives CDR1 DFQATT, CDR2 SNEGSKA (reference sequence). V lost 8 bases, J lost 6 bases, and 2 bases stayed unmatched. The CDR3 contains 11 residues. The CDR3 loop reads CSTQGAGELFF. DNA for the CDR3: TGCAGTACACAGGGGGCCGGGGAGCTGTTTTTT.

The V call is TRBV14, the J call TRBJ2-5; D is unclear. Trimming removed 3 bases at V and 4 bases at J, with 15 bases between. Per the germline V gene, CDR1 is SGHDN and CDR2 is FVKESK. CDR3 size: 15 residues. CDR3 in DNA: TGTGCCAGCAGCCAGGATGCAGGTTTTCGAGAGACCCAGTACTTC. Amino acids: CASSQDAGFRETQYF.

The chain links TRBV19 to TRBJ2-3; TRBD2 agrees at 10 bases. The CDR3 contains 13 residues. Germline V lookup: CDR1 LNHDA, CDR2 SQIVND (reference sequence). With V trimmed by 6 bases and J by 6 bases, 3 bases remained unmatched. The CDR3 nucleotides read TGTGCCAGTAGGCTAGCGGGAGAGGATACGCAGTATTTT. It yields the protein CASRLAGEDTQYF.

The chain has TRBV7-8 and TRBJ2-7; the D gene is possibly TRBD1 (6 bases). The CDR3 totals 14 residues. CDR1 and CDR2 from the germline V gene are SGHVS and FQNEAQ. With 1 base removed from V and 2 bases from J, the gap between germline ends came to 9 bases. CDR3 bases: TGTGCCAGCAGCTTAGAACAGGGCACCTACGAGCAGTACTTC. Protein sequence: CASSLEQGTYEQYF.

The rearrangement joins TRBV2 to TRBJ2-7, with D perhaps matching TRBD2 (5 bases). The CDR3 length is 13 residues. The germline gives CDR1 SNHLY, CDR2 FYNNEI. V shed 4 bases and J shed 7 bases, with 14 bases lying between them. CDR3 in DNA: TGTGCCAGCAGTGGAGCGGACCTAGGAGAGCAGTACTTC. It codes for CASSGADLGEQYF.

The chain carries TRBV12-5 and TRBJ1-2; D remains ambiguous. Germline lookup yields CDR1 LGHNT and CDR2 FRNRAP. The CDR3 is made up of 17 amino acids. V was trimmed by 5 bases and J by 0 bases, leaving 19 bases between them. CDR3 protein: CASGPLQTLGANYGYTF. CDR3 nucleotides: TGTGCTAGTGGTCCCCTCCAGACCCTCGGGGCTAACTATGGCTACACCTTC.

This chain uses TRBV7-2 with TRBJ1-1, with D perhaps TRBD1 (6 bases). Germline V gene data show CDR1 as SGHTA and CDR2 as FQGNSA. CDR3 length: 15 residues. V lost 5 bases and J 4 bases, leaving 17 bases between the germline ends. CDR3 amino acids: CASSPRRGGRTEAFF. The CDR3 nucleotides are TGTGCCAGCAGCCCCAGAAGAGGGGGTCGCACTGAAGCTTTCTTT.

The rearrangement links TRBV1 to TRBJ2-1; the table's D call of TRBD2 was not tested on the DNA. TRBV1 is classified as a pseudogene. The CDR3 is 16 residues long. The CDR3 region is CTSSQELAEESGEQFF. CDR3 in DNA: TGCACCAGCAGCCAAGAACTAGCGGAGGAATCAGGTGAGCAGTTCTTC.

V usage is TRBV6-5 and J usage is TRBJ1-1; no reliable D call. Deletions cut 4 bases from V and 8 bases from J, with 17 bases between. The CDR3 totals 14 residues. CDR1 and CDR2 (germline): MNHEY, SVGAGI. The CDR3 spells CASSSTTGESEAFF. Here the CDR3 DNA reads TGTGCCAGCAGTTCCACTACGGGCGAATCCGAAGCTTTCTTT.